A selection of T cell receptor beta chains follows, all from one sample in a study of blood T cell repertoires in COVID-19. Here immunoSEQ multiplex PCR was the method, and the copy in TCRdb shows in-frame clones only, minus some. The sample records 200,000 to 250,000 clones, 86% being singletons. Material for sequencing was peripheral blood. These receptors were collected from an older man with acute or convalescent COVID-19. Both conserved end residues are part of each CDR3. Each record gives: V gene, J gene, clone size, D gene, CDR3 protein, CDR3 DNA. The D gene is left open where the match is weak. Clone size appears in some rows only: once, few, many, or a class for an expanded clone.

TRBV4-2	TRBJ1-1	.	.	CASSQGQRNTEAFF	TGTGCCAGCAGCCAAGGACAGCGTAACACTGAAGCTTTCTTT
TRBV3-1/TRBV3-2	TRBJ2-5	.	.	CASSQVKEWQETQYF	TGTGCCAGCAGCCAAGTGAAGGAGTGGCAAGAGACCCAGTACTTC
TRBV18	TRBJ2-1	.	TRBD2	CASSPTSGNEQFF	TGTGCCAGCTCACCGACTAGCGGGAATGAGCAGTTCTTC
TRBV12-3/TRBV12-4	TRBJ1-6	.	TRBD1	CASSRGTGEVLHF	TGTGCCAGCAGCCGAGGGACAGGTGAGGTCCTCCACTTT
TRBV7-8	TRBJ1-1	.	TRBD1	CASSFPGQGNTEAFF	TGTGCCAGCAGCTTTCCGGGACAGGGAAACACTGAAGCTTTCTTT
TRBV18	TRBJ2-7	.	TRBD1	CASSSGTAYEQYF	TGTGCCAGCTCCTCTGGGACAGCCTACGAGCAGTACTTC
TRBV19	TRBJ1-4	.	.	CASNGEKLFF	TGTGCCAGTAACGGGGAAAAACTGTTTTTT
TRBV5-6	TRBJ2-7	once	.	CASSRTGRDEQYF	TGTGCCAGCAGTCGAACAGGGAGAGACGAGCAGTACTTC
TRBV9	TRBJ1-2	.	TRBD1	CASSVDGGGVNYGYTF	TGTGCCAGCAGCGTAGATGGAGGGGGCGTTAACTATGGCTACACCTTC
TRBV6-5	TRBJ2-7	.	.	CASSLRVSLHEQYF	TGTGCCAGCAGCCTACGGGTCAGCCTCCACGAGCAGTACTTC
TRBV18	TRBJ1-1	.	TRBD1	CASSPAAGTVNTEAFF	TGTGCCAGCTCACCAGCTGCCGGGACAGTGAACACTGAAGCTTTCTTT
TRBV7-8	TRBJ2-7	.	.	CASSPTGAVYEQYF	TGTGCCAGCAGCCCCACCGGTGCCGTCTACGAGCAGTACTTC
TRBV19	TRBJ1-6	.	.	CASSIDLLGRSPLHF	TGTGCCAGTAGTATAGATCTATTGGGGAGATCACCCCTCCACTTT
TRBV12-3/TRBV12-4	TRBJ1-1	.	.	CASSLAQGVAFF	TGTGCCAGCAGTTTAGCGCAAGGGGTAGCTTTCTTT
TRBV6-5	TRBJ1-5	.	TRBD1	CASSYSGGRNQPQHF	TGTGCCAGCAGTTACTCAGGGGGCCGCAATCAGCCCCAGCATTTT
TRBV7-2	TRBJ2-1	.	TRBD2	CASSPWGGTSSYNEQFF	TGTGCCAGCAGCCCCTGGGGGGGGACTTCCTCCTACAATGAGCAGTTCTTC
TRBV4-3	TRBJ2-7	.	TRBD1	CASSQTGTGNADEQYF	TGCGCCAGCAGCCAAACCGGGACAGGGAATGCCGACGAGCAGTACTTC
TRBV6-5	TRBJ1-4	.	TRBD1	CASSYSNRGREKLFF	TGTGCCAGCAGTTACTCGAACAGGGGGCGAGAAAAACTGTTTTTT
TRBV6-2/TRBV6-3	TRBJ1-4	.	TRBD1	CASSSGQDPTNEKLFF	TGTGCCAGCAGTTCCGGACAGGATCCAACTAATGAAAAACTGTTTTTT
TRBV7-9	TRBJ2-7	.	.	CASSLGQEPYEQYF	TGTGCCAGCAGCTTAGGACAGGAGCCCTACGAGCAGTACTTC
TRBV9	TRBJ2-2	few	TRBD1	CASSKPGQGNTGELFF	TGTGCCAGCAGCAAACCGGGACAGGGGAACACCGGGGAGCTGTTTTTT
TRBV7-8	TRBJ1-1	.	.	CASSLARGNTEAFF	TGTGCCAGCAGCTTAGCGCGTGGGAACACTGAAGCTTTCTTT
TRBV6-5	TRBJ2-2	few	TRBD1	CASGTGAYTGELFF	TGTGCCAGCGGAACAGGGGCTTACACCGGGGAGCTGTTTTTT
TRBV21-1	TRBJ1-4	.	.	CASSGTDSRGDNEKLFF	TGTGCCAGCAGCGGGACAGACTCGAGAGGAGATAATGAAAAACTGTTTTTT
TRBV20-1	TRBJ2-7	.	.	CSARSGSEQYF	TGCAGTGCTAGATCGGGGAGCGAGCAGTACTTC
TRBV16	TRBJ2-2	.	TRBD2	CASSQTSGKSGEELFF	TGTGCCAGCAGCCAAACTAGCGGGAAAAGCGGCGAGGAGCTGTTTTTT
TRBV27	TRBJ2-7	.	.	CASSVGQPYEQYF	TGTGCCAGCAGCGTCGGACAGCCCTACGAGCAGTACTTC
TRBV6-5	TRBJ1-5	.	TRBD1	CASSYGTGNSQPQHF	TGTGCCAGCAGTTATGGGACAGGGAACAGTCAGCCCCAGCATTTT
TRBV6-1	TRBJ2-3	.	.	CASSESGASTDTQYF	TGTGCCAGCAGTGAAAGCGGCGCTAGCACAGATACGCAGTATTTT
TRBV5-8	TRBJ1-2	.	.	CASSLNLGYGYTF	TGTGCCAGCAGTTTAAATCTCGGGTATGGCTACACCTTC
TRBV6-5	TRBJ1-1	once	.	CASSYQGYTEAFF	TGTGCCAGCAGTTACCAGGGGTACACTGAAGCTTTCTTT
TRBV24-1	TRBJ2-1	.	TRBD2	CATSGLGTSGRVNEQFF	TGTGCCACCAGTGGTCTCGGGACTAGCGGGAGAGTCAATGAGCAGTTCTTC
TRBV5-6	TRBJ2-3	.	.	CASSFRRTRITDTQYF	TGTGCCAGCAGCTTTAGACGGACACGAATCACAGATACGCAGTATTTT
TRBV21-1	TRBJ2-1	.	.	CASIVTGANEQFF	TGTGCCAGCATCGTTACAGGGGCAAATGAGCAGTTCTTC
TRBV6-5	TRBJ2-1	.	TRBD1	CAANGFVRGQNEQFF	TGTGCCGCTAACGGGTTTGTCAGGGGGCAGAATGAGCAGTTCTTC
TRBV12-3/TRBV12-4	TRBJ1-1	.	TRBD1	CASSLEWDSPFF	TGTGCCAGCAGTTTAGAGTGGGACAGTCCTTTCTTT
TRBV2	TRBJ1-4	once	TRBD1	CASSDPGQGNEKLFF	TGTGCCAGCAGTGACCCGGGACAGGGGAATGAAAAACTGTTTTTT
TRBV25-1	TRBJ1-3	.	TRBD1	CASSPGTVRNTIYF	TGTGCCAGCAGTCCCGGGACAGTAAGGAACACCATATATTTT
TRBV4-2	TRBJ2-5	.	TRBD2	CASSQQNLAGGPETQYF	TGTGCCAGCAGCCAACAAAATTTGGCGGGAGGGCCCGAGACCCAGTACTTC
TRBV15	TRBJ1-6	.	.	CATSGEGTGNSPLHF	TGTGCCACCAGCGGGGAAGGGACTGGTAATTCACCCCTCCACTTT
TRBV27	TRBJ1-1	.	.	CASSRTGEAFF	TGTGCCAGCAGCCGTACAGGGGAAGCTTTCTTT
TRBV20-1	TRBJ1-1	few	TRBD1	CSASMGQGAQGAFF	TGCAGTGCTAGTATGGGACAGGGGGCTCAAGGAGCTTTCTTT
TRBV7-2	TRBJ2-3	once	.	CASTRQVPDTQYF	TGTGCCAGCACAAGACAGGTCCCAGATACGCAGTATTTT
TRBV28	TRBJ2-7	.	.	CASSLRAYEQYF	TGTGCCAGCAGCCTCAGGGCCTACGAGCAGTACTTC
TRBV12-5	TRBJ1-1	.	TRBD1	CASGPGTGVITEAFF	TGTGCTAGTGGTCCTGGGACAGGGGTTATCACTGAAGCTTTCTTT
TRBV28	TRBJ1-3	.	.	CATYLPPGNTIYF	TGTGCCACCTATCTACCTCCTGGAAACACCATATATTTT
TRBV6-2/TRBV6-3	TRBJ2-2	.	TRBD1	CASSSWMGQGNTGELFF	TGTGCCAGCAGTTCGTGGATGGGACAGGGGAACACCGGGGAGCTGTTTTTT
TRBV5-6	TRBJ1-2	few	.	CASSSQGSYGYTF	TGTGCCAGCAGTTCACAGGGTTCCTATGGCTACACCTTC
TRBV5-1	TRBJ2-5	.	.	CASSLRWGAQETQYF	TGCGCCAGCAGCTTGCGCTGGGGCGCCCAAGAGACCCAGTACTTC